This T cell receptor (beta chain) originates from a study of T-cell reconstitution after alpha-beta-depleted transplantation in children. Preparing the TCRbeta library involved the use of unique molecular identifiers. TCRdb re-derived calls from the PCR reads in MiXCR, one entry per CDR3 protein. The sample lists more than 300,000 distinct CDR3 sequences; 15% to 20% were seen once. V lost 0 bases and J lost 0, with 13 bases in between. The CDR3 loop spans 17 amino acids. Germline CDR1 and CDR2: SGHRS and YFSETQ. This clonotype appeared many times. Its specificity is not known. Broader study findings: Two months or so post-transplant, alpha-beta T cells reportedly derived from several hundred expanded graft clones. The main origin of T-cell counts and diversity one year after transplant was newly produced T cells. Surviving recipient T cells and intrathymic progenitors accounted for some patients' high TCRbeta diversity at day 60.

The chain couples TRBV5-1 to TRBJ2-4; D remains ambiguous. This specimen was PBMCs, mostly from graft donor cells, taken 360 days after TCRalphabeta/CD19-depleted stem cell transplant. This clonotype was sampled from a male patient under 10 years old who had a stem cell transplant for acute lymphoblastic leukemia, so the T cells may come from the graft donor. CDR3 region: CASSLGPLTIAKNIQYF. CDR3 nucleotide sequence: TGCGCCAGCAGCTTGGGACCTCTTACTATAGCCAAAAACATTCAGTACTTC. Full variable domain (rest looked up from reference TRBV5-1 and TRBJ2-4): KAGVTQTPRYLIKTRGQQVTLSCSPISGHRSVSWYQQTPGQGLQFLFEYFSETQRNKGNFPGRFSGRQFSNSRSEMNVSTLELGDSALYLCASSLGPLTIAKNIQYFGAGTRLSVL.